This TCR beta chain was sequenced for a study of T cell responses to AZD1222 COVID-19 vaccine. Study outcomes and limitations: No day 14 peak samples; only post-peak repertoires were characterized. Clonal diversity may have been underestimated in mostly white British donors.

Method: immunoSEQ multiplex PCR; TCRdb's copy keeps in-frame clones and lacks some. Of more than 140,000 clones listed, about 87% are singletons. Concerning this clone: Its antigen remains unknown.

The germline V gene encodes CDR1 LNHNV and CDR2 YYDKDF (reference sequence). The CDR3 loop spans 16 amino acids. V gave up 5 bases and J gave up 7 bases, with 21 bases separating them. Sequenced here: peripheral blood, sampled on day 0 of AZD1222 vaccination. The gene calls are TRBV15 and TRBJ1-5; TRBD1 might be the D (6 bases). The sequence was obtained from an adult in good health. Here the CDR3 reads CATSEPTGAPGQPQHF. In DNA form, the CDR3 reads TGTGCCACCAGCGAGCCGACAGGAGCCCCAGGGCAGCCCCAGCATTTT.